A single sample gave rise to the 32 T cell receptor beta chains below, sequenced in a study of T cell changes during pregnancy in multiple sclerosis. Data came from immunoSEQ multiplex PCR; TCRdb stores just in-frame clones and leaves some out. This sample yields around 61,000 clones, of which around 91% are seen a single time; approximately 1.5% belongs to the top ten. Sequencing used peripheral blood, obtained in the third trimester of pregnancy. The receptors shown here come from a female donor in good health, enrolled as a control in a pregnancy study.

The DNA for the CDR3 is TGTGCCACGGGGTACCAAGAGACCCAGTACTTC. It translates to CATGYQETQYF. The chain combines TRBV2 with TRBJ2-5; D possibly corresponds to TRBD2 (5 bases). There are 11 residues in the CDR3. V was cut by 10 bases and J by 0 bases, with 6 bases left in between. In germline, CDR1 is SNHLY, CDR2 FYNNEI.

The chain joins TRBV7-3 to TRBJ1-6; TRBD1 matches at 7 bases. J gave up 6 bases and V 3 bases, and 2 bases lay outside the gene matches. The germline CDR1 and CDR2 sequences are SGHTA and FQGTGA. The CDR3 spans 14 residues. CDR3 sequence reads: CASSLTGTNSPLHF. As DNA, the CDR3 is TGTGCCAGCAGCTTGACAGGGACTAATTCACCCCTCCACTTT.

The chain has TRBV19 and TRBJ2-5; 11 nucleotides line up with TRBD2. V was clipped by 6 bases and J by 3 bases; unmatched bases: 6. The CDR3 spans 15 residues. Germline-derived CDR1 and CDR2 are LNHDA and SQIVND (reference sequence). The CDR3 loop reads CASSRLAGRKETQYF. DNA for the CDR3: TGTGCCAGTAGCCGACTAGCGGGGCGAAAAGAGACCCAGTACTTC.

The rearrangement joins TRBV18 to TRBJ1-1; D possibly corresponds to TRBD1 (5 bases). V lost 6 bases to trimming and J lost 3 bases, with 14 bases between them. Germline-derived CDR1 and CDR2 are KGHSH and LQKENI. The CDR3 is 14 residues long. In DNA form, the CDR3 reads TGTGCCAGCTCCAGAACCGGGGGGGACACTGAAGCTTTCTTT. Translating it yields CASSRTGGDTEAFF. The full variable domain, rest sourced from reference TRBV18 and TRBJ1-1, is NAGVMQNPRHLVRRRGQEARLRCSPMKGHSHVYWYRQLPEEGLKFMVYLQKENIIDESGMPKERFSAEFPKEGPSILRIQQVVRGDSAAYFCASSRTGGDTEAFFGQGTRLTVV.

This clone was observed a single time. The genes are TRBV18 and TRBJ1-2, with unresolved D. The CDR3 loop spans 12 amino acids. V was cut by 0 bases and J by 7 bases, with 6 bases left in between. Germline lookup yields CDR1 KGHSH and CDR2 LQKENI. CDR3 DNA sequence: TGTGCCAGCTCACCACCGGTCGGTGGCTACACCTTC. Residues: CASSPPVGGYTF.

This sequence joins TRBV11-2 and TRBJ2-7; TRBD1 is a possible D gene (5 bases). The germline CDR1 and CDR2 sequences are SGHAT and FQNNGV. This CDR3 contains 12 residues. V shed 5 bases and J shed 6 bases, with 11 bases lying between them. The CDR3 protein is CASSPSTVEQYF. CDR3 bases: TGTGCCAGCAGCCCATCGACAGTCGAGCAGTACTTC.

The chain joins TRBV2 to TRBJ1-2; perhaps TRBD1 as D (5 bases). This CDR3 is 15 amino acids long. CDR1 is SNHLY and CDR2 is FYNNEI in the germline V gene. Deletions cut 2 bases from V and 2 bases from J, with 12 bases between. CDR3 bases: TGTGCCAGCAGTGAAACGGGGGAACCCAACTATGGCTACACCTTC. It codes for CASSETGEPNYGYTF. Filled out from reference TRBV2 and TRBJ1-2, the complete variable domain reads EPEVTQTPSHQVTQMGQEVILRCVPISNHLYFYWYRQILGQKVEFLVSFYNNEISEKSEIFDDQFSVERPDGSNFTLKIRSTKLEDSAMYFCASSETGEPNYGYTFGSGTRLTVV.

CDR3 region: CASSPDGASNQPQHF. CDR3 coding DNA: TGTGCCAGCAGCCCCGATGGGGCATCAAATCAGCCCCAGCATTTT. The V call is TRBV9, the J call TRBJ1-5, with D perhaps TRBD1 (5 bases). Per the germline V gene, CDR1 is SGDLS and CDR2 is YYNGEE. This CDR3 has 15 residues. V lost 4 bases and J lost 4, with 15 bases in between.

This chain connects TRBV25-1 to TRBJ2-6; D call uncertain. The CDR3 runs 15 residues. V was trimmed by 4 bases and J by 0 bases, leaving 7 bases between them. Germline lookup yields CDR1 MGHDK and CDR2 SYGVNS. CDR3 DNA sequence: TGTGCCAGCAGTGTCCTGAGCTCTGGGGCCAACGTCCTGACTTTC. Translated, it gives CASSVLSSGANVLTF.

The rearrangement links TRBV5-1 to TRBJ2-3, with D possibly TRBD1 on 5 matching bases. Trimming removed 0 bases at V and 1 base at J, with 12 bases between. The CDR3 runs 16 residues. Germline CDR1 SGHRS, CDR2 YFSETQ. The CDR3 DNA reads as TGCGCCAGCAGCTTGGAGGGGCCTAGTGGCACAGATACGCAGTATTTT. Translated, it gives CASSLEGPSGTDTQYF. The complete variable domain, with remaining parts taken from reference TRBV5-1 and TRBJ2-3, reads KAGVTQTPRYLIKTRGQQVTLSCSPISGHRSVSWYQQTPGQGLQFLFEYFSETQRNKGNFPGRFSGRQFSNSRSEMNVSTLELGDSALYLCASSLEGPSGTDTQYFGPGTRLTVL.

This clone came up once. The gene calls are TRBV4-1 and TRBJ1-1; tentatively, D is TRBD1 (5 bases). The CDR3 runs 14 residues. Germline CDR1 is MGHRA and CDR2 is YSYEKL. Trimming took 4 bases from V and 1 from J, leaving 10 bases between them. CDR3 sequence (DNA): TGCGCCAGCAGCCTACAACAGGAGAACACTGAAGCTTTCTTT. As protein: CASSLQQENTEAFF.

A few counts support this clone. The chain employs TRBV2 and TRBJ1-2; TRBD1 might be the D (5 bases). The germline V gene encodes CDR1 SNHLY and CDR2 FYNNEI. The CDR3 has 13 amino acids. V was shortened by 7 bases and J by 6 bases, with 15 bases between the two germline ends. CDR3 sequence reads: CASTVRQLDGYTF. CDR3 in DNA: TGTGCCAGCACCGTCCGACAGCTTGATGGCTACACCTTC.

On this clone itself: One end of the junction is discordant with germline, which a read error may explain. This sequence joins TRBV16 and TRBJ1-4; perhaps TRBD1 as D (6 bases). Germline lookup yields CDR1 KGHSY and CDR2 FQNENV. This CDR3 has 18 amino acids. The CDR3 protein is CASSQSPDRTVPSETLFF. The CDR3 bases are TGTGCCAGCAGCCAATCACCCGACAGGACAGTCCCGTCTGAAACACTGTTTTTT.

The rearrangement uses TRBV7-9 and TRBJ2-2; D perhaps matches TRBD2 (6 bases). This CDR3 comprises 14 residues. From germline, CDR1 is SEHNR and CDR2 FQNEAQ (reference sequence). The V end was cut by 5 bases, the J end by 5 bases, with 12 bases between. The CDR3 region is CASSVFGGTGELFF. The CDR3 DNA sequence: TGTGCCAGCAGCGTGTTCGGGGGAACCGGGGAGCTGTTTTTT.

This clone was counted between two and nine times. This chain uses TRBV6-5 with TRBJ1-6; TRBD1 matches 9 bases. Germline V gene lookup returns CDR1 MNHEY and CDR2 SVGAGI. The CDR3 is 15 residues long. Trimming took 2 bases from V and 8 from J; bases not matched to a gene: 4. The CDR3 bases are TGTGCCAGCAGTTACCGGGGACAGGGAGATTCACCCCTCCACTTT. It encodes CASSYRGQGDSPLHF.

This clone appeared once. The chain carries TRBV15 and TRBJ2-7; D perhaps matches TRBD2 (7 bases). Germline CDR1 LNHNV, CDR2 YYDKDF (reference sequence). V was shortened by 5 bases and J by 2 bases, with 13 bases between the two germline ends. The CDR3 runs to 14 residues. As DNA, the CDR3 is TGTGCCACCAGCGGCGGGGGCAAAGCCTACGAGCAGTACTTC. Protein product: CATSGGGKAYEQYF. The full variable domain, in which reference TRBV15 and TRBJ2-7 provide the parts outside the CDR3, is DAMVIQNPRYQVTQFGKPVTLSCSQTLNHNVMYWYQQKSSQAPKLLFHYYDKDFNNEADTPDNFQSRRPNTSFCFLDIRSPGLGDTAMYLCATSGGGKAYEQYFGPGTRLTVT.

The J gene is TRBJ2-5, the V gene TRBV4-3; a possible D gene is TRBD2 (6 bases). The CDR3 loop spans 15 amino acids. V lost 4 bases, J lost 2 bases, and 14 bases lay in between. Germline V gene data show CDR1 as LGHNA and CDR2 as YSLEER. This CDR3 is CASSPRGGAQETQYF. Written as DNA, the CDR3 is TGCGCCAGCAGCCCGAGAGGCGGGGCACAAGAGACCCAGTACTTC.

The rearrangement links TRBV7-9 to TRBJ1-1; D unresolved. This CDR3 has 11 residues. The V and J ends lost 3 bases and 4 bases respectively, with 3 bases between them. Germline V gives CDR1 SEHNR, CDR2 FQNEAQ (reference sequence). Here the CDR3 reads CASSFSTEAFF. The CDR3 coding sequence is TGTGCCAGCAGCTTTAGCACTGAAGCTTTCTTT.

V gene TRBV7-3 combines with J gene TRBJ2-7; 11 bases are shared with TRBD2. The CDR3 length is 14 residues. The germline V gene encodes CDR1 SGHTA and CDR2 FQGTGA. The J segment lost 6 bases and the V segment lost 3 bases, leaving 4 bases of the junction unmatched. CDR3 DNA: TGTGCCAGCAGCTTGGGGACTAGCGGCAGCGAGCAGTACTTC. This translates into CASSLGTSGSEQYF.

As to this clone: Other DNA sequences in this specimen translate into the identical CDR3. The chain uses TRBV4-3 and TRBJ2-7; D is perhaps TRBD1 (5 bases). CDR3 length: 11 amino acids. Trimming pared 3 bases from V and 6 bases from J, leaving 6 bases between. Germline CDR1 is LGHNA and CDR2 is YSLEER. The DNA of the CDR3 is TGCGCCAGCAGCCAGGGGCGCGAGCAGTACTTC. This codes for CASSQGREQYF.

The V gene is TRBV5-1, the J gene TRBJ1-4; D is possibly TRBD1 (6 bases). The CDR3 is made up of 17 amino acids. CDR1 SGHRS and CDR2 YFSETQ come from the germline V gene. Trimming shortened V by 0 bases and J by 7 bases, and 19 bases separated the two germline ends. The CDR3, as DNA: TGCGCCAGCAGCTTGGATCCCCTACAGGGCGGGGGTGAAAAACTGTTTTTT. The encoded protein is CASSLDPLQGGGEKLFF.

The rearrangement joins TRBV6-5 to TRBJ2-4; 16 bases are shared with TRBD2. The V segment lost 2 bases and the J segment 8 bases; nucleotides outside the gene matches: 3. The V gene's germline CDR1 is MNHEY and CDR2 SVGAGI. This CDR3 spans 16 amino acids. The CDR3 loop is CASSYGTSGGADIQYF. The CDR3 bases are TGTGCCAGCAGTTACGGGACTAGCGGGGGGGCCGACATTCAGTACTTC.

The gene calls are TRBV28 and TRBJ2-3, with D possibly TRBD1 on 6 matching bases. V gave up 6 bases and J gave up 1 base, with 11 bases separating them. The CDR3 covers 14 residues. Germline V lookup: CDR1 MDHEN, CDR2 SYDVKM. For the CDR3, the DNA is TGTGCCAGCAGCCCACGACAGGGCACAGATACGCAGTATTTT. Translating it yields CASSPRQGTDTQYF. Combining the CDR3 with reference TRBV28 and TRBJ2-3 gives the whole variable domain DVKVTQSSRYLVKRTGEKVFLECVQDMDHENMFWYRQDPGLGLRLIYFSYDVKMKEKGDIPEGYSVSREKKERFSLILESASTNQTSMYLCASSPRQGTDTQYFGPGTRLTVL.

The rearrangement joins TRBV18 to TRBJ1-3; D remains ambiguous. This CDR3 is 16 amino acids long. Deletions cut 6 bases from V and 0 bases from J, with 15 bases between. Germline V gives CDR1 KGHSH, CDR2 LQKENI. CDR3 loop: CASSSGNSISGNTIYF. The CDR3 DNA sequence: TGTGCCAGCTCGTCGGGGAACAGCATCTCTGGAAACACCATATATTTT.

The chain uses TRBV7-2 and TRBJ1-2, with TRBD1 matching 12 bases. Losses at the gene ends were 2 bases for V and 5 bases for J; bases not matched to a gene: 12. Germline-derived CDR1 and CDR2 are SGHTA and FQGNSA. This CDR3 region has 18 residues. The CDR3 region has the DNA TGTGCCAGCAGCTTAATGTTGGTGGGACAGGGGGCGAGGTATGGCTACACCTTC. Protein: CASSLMLVGQGARYGYTF. The complete variable domain, with remaining parts taken from reference TRBV7-2 and TRBJ1-2, reads GAGVSQSPSNKVTEKGKDVELRCDPISGHTALYWYRQSLGQGLEFLIYFQGNSAPDKSGLPSDRFSAERTGGSVSTLTIQRTQQEDSAVYLCASSLMLVGQGARYGYTFGSGTRLTVV.

The chain employs TRBV5-8 and TRBJ2-5, with a weak D call TRBD2 (7 bases). This CDR3 spans 13 amino acids. With 2 bases removed from V and 5 bases from J, the gap between germline ends came to 10 bases. CDR1 and CDR2 from the germline V gene are SGHTS and YDEGEE. The CDR3 sequence: CASSLGGAETQYF. The CDR3 coding sequence is TGTGCCAGCAGCTTAGGGGGGGCGGAGACCCAGTACTTC.

On this clone: One end of the junction is discordant with germline, which a read error may explain. The chain links TRBV7-7 to TRBJ2-1, with D possibly being TRBD2 (6 bases). Germline CDR1 reads SSHAT; CDR2 reads FNYEAQ (reference sequence). The length of the CDR3 is 13 residues. CDR3 bases: TGTGCTAGCAGCTTAGAAGGGCGGGGTGAGCAGTTCTTC. Protein sequence: CASSLEGRGEQFF. The whole variable domain, remainder taken from reference TRBV7-7 and TRBJ2-1, is GAGVSQSPRYKVTKRGQDVTLRCDPISSHATLYWYQQALGQGPEFLTYFNYEAQPDKSGLPSDRFSAERPEGSISTLTIQRTEQRDSAMYRCASSLEGRGEQFFGPGTRLTVL.

The chain recombines TRBV27 with TRBJ1-1, with D possibly TRBD1 on 6 matching bases. Germline values: CDR1 MNHEY, CDR2 SMNVEV (reference sequence). Trimming cost V 8 bases and J 1 base, with 14 bases left between them. The CDR3 has 14 amino acids. The CDR3 sequence: CASARQETNTEAFF. The CDR3 coding sequence is TGTGCCAGCGCCCGACAGGAGACGAACACTGAAGCTTTCTTT.

This rearrangement joins TRBV28 to TRBJ1-1, with a possible D match to TRBD1 (5 bases). CDR1 and CDR2 from the germline V gene are MDHEN and SYDVKM. Trimming cost V 4 bases and J 1 base, with 10 bases left between them. The CDR3 is 14 amino acids. The CDR3 reads CASSSVGGNTEAFF. The CDR3 DNA reads as TGTGCCAGCAGTTCCGTGGGGGGGAACACTGAAGCTTTCTTT. The whole variable domain, filled in from reference TRBV28 and TRBJ1-1, reads DVKVTQSSRYLVKRTGEKVFLECVQDMDHENMFWYRQDPGLGLRLIYFSYDVKMKEKGDIPEGYSVSREKKERFSLILESASTNQTSMYLCASSSVGGNTEAFFGQGTRLTVV.

The V call is TRBV4-1, the J call TRBJ1-2, with a weak D call TRBD1 (5 bases). From germline, CDR1 is MGHRA and CDR2 YSYEKL. V shed 3 bases and J shed 7 bases, with 12 bases lying between them. The CDR3 totals 13 residues. The CDR3 DNA reads as TGCGCCAGCAGCCACCACGACGGGGGTGGCTACACCTTC. Its translation: CASSHHDGGGYTF.

CDR3 coding DNA: TGTGCCAGCTCACCACCGGGCCAGGGGCTTTTGGCCGGGGAGCTGTTTTTT. Translation: CASSPPGQGLLAGELFF. The chain joins TRBV18 to TRBJ2-2, with a weak D call TRBD1 (6 bases). This CDR3 comprises 17 residues. CDR1 and CDR2 from the germline V gene are KGHSH and LQKENI. V was trimmed by 0 bases and J by 6 bases, leaving 17 bases between them.

This clone was recorded only once. The V call is TRBV7-9, the J call TRBJ1-6, with D maybe TRBD1 (6 bases). The germline V gene encodes CDR1 SEHNR and CDR2 FQNEAQ (reference sequence). The V and J ends lost 5 bases and 0 bases respectively, with 17 bases between them. This CDR3 has 18 amino acids. CDR3: CASSPGPGGASYNSPLHF. The CDR3 DNA is TGTGCCAGCAGCCCCGGCCCCGGGGGGGCCTCCTATAATTCACCCCTCCACTTT.